This is a list of T cell receptor beta chains from one sample in a study of glioma-infiltrating T cells. TCRdb independently ran MiXCR on the multiplex PCR reads; one entry per CDR3 protein. The sample lists under 200,000 distinct CDR3 sequences; over 25% were seen once. Sequencing used glioma tissue, nonneoplastic brain tissue, or PBMCs (not recorded which). The source is a human donor with low-grade glioma or glioblastoma, undergoing nonglioma brain surgery, or in good health (not recorded which). Both conserved end residues are part of each CDR3. D genes are given only for firm matches. Size is stated for part of the rows, as once, few or many counts, or as a class when the clone is expanded.

d_call j_call v_call clone_size cdr3_aa cdr3_nt
TRBD2 TRBJ2-1 TRBV3-1 few CASSHGTSGDNEQFF TGTGCCAGCAGCCATGGGACTAGCGGGGACAATGAGCAGTTCTTC
NA TRBJ2-3 TRBV12-3/TRBV12-4 many CASSFGARTDTQYF TGTGCCAGCAGTTTTGGGGCTCGCACAGATACGCAGTATTTT
TRBD1 TRBJ2-5 TRBV20-1 many CSATTGSETQYF TGCAGTGCAACGACAGGGTCAGAGACCCAGTACTTC
NA TRBJ1-2 TRBV20-1 many CSASRPWEGYTF TGCAGTGCTTCCAGACCCTGGGAGGGCTACACCTTC
NA TRBJ1-1 TRBV4-1 many CASSQDRDLASSIF TGCGCCAGCAGCCAAGATCGCGACTTGGCGAGTTCAATCTTT
NA TRBJ1-2 TRBV10-2 many CASRLNENYGYTF TGCGCCAGCAGACTAAACGAGAACTATGGCTACACCTTC
NA TRBJ2-1 TRBV27 NA CASSYGIRAAAYEQFF TGTGCCAGCAGCTACGGAATTAGGGCTGCGGCCTATGAGCAGTTCTTC
NA TRBJ2-5 TRBV6-4 NA CASSLEGQVTETQYF TGTGCCAGCAGTTTGGAGGGACAAGTCACAGAGACCCAGTACTTC
NA TRBJ2-3 TRBV29-1 NA CSVKVGPDTQYF TGCAGCGTTAAAGTGGGCCCCGATACGCAGTATTTT
TRBD1 TRBJ1-3 TRBV30 NA CAWDRGYSGNTIYF TGTGCCTGGGACAGGGGATACTCTGGAAACACCATATATTTT
TRBD2 TRBJ2-1 TRBV20-1 many CSAGLAGDLLIGREQFF TGCAGTGCGGGACTAGCGGGAGACCTGTTAATAGGCCGGGAGCAGTTCTTC
TRBD1 TRBJ2-7 TRBV5-4 many CASSFGQGFHEQYF TGTGCCAGCAGCTTTGGACAGGGGTTCCACGAGCAGTACTTC